This T cell receptor (beta chain) stems from a study of cytomegalovirus exposure and HLA in healthy donors. Study-level background: It was reported in a later analysis that the same platform had been used for the 100 to 150 validation repertoires as for the approximately 730 first-cohort repertoires.

TCRdb's table, derived via immunoSEQ multiplex PCR, lists solely in-frame clones and lacks some. Among 150,000 to 200,000 clones listed, roughly 80% were seen once. Study observations and caveats: In a later analysis, first-cohort TCR clusters were found to tend to co-occur in the roughly 120 validation repertoires. The study designated 164 TCR beta chains cytomegalovirus-associated.

The donors belonged to the approximately 120-subject validation cohort, separate from the roughly 650-subject first cohort. V lost 4 bases and J 4 bases, leaving 12 bases between the germline ends. Germline CDR1 reads SGHTA; CDR2 reads FQGTGA. The CDR3 is 14 residues long. A remark on this clone: What it binds is unknown.

J is TRBJ2-3 and V is TRBV7-3; D is unresolved. The receptor's source is a man between 25 and 39 years old in good health and CMV-seropositive. The source material was PBMCs. The DNA of the CDR3 is TGTGCCAGCAGCTCCCTCAGCAGGCCAGATACGCAGTATTTT. Its translation: CASSSLSRPDTQYF.